This T cell receptor (beta chain) is drawn from a study of blood T cell repertoires in COVID-19. Study in general: COVID-19 samples from acute and convalescent phases originated in the United States, Italy and Spain. T cells, B-cell-depleted T cells, or PBMCs supplied cDNA or gDNA.

One Seattle source followed patients from active infection through their disease course. In germline, CDR1 is SGHTA, CDR2 FQGTGA. CDR3 size: 16 residues. The trim removed 1 base at V and 7 bases at J, leaving 6 bases unmatched. Per the original methods: The assay estimated nucleated cells by amplifying reference gene primers. Generated by immunoSEQ multiplex PCR, the TCRdb table keeps only in-frame clones and is missing some. The V and J calls and clone size were taken over from that table, and D and trimming were inferred from the DNA. The sample has about 300,000 clones, about nine tenths seen once.

The sequence was obtained from a woman under 40 with COVID-19, enrolled during active disease. Material for sequencing was peripheral blood. V and J are TRBV7-3 and TRBJ2-2, with TRBD1 matching 10 bases. CDR3 residues: CASSLRGQGFLGELFF. DNA for the CDR3: TGTGCCAGCAGCTTAAGGGGACAGGGGTTCCTCGGGGAGCTGTTTTTT.